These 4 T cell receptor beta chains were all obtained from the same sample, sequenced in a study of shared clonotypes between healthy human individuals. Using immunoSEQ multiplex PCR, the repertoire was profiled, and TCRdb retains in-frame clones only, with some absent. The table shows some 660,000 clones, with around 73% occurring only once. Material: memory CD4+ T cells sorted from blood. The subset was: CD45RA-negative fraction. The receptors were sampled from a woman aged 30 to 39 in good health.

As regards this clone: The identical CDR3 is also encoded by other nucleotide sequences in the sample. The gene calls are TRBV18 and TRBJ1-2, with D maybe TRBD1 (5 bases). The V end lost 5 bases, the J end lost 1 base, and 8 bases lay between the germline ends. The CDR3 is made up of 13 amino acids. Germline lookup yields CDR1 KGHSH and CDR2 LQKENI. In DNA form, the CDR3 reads TGTGCCAGCTCAGAGACAGTTAACTATGGCTACACCTTC. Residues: CASSETVNYGYTF. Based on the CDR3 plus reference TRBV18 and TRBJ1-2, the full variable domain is NAGVMQNPRHLVRRRGQEARLRCSPMKGHSHVYWYRQLPEEGLKFMVYLQKENIIDESGMPKERFSAEFPKEGPSILRIQQVVRGDSAAYFCASSETVNYGYTFGSGTRLTVV.

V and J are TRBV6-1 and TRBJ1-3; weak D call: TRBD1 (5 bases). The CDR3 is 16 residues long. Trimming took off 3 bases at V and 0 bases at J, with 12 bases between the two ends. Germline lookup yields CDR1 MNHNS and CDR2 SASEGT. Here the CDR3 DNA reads TGTGCCAGCAGTGAGCTTGGGGGTTCCTCTGGAAACACCATATATTTT. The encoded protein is CASSELGGSSGNTIYF.

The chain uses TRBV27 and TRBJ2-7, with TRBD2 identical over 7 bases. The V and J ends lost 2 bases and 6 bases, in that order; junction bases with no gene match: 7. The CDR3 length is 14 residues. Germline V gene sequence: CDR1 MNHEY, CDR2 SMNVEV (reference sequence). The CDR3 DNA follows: TGTGCCAGCAGTTTAGGCGGGAGCGCCTCCGAGCAGTACTTC. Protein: CASSLGGSASEQYF.

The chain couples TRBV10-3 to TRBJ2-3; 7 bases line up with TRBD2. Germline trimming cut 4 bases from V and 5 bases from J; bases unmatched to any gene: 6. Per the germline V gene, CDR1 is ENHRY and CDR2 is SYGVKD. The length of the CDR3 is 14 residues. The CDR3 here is CAISGGGPIDTQYF. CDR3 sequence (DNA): TGTGCCATCAGTGGGGGAGGGCCAATAGATACGCAGTATTTT.